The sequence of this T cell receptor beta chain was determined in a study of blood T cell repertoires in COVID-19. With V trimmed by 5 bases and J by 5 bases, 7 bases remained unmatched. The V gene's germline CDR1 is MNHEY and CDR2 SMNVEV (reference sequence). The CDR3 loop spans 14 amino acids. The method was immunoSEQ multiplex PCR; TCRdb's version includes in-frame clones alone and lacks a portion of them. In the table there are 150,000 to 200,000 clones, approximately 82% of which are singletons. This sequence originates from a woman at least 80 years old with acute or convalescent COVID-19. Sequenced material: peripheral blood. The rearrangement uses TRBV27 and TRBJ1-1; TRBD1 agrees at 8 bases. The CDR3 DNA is TGTGCCAGCAGTCCTACGACAGGGGAGACTGAAGCTTTCTTT. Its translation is CASSPTTGETEAFF.